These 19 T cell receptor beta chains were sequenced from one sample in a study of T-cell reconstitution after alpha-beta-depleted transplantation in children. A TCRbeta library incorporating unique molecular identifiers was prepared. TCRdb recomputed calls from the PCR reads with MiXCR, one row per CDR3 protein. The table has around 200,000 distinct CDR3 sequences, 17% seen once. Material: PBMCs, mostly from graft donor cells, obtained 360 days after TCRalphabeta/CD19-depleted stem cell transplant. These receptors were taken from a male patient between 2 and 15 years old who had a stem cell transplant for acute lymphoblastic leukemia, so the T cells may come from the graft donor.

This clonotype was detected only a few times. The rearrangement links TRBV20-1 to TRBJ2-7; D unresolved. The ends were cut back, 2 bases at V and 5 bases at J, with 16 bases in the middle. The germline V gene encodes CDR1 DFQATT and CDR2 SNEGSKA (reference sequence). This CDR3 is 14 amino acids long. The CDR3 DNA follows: TGCAGTGCTAGACTTTGGCGTAACGCCGACGAGCAGTACTTC. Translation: CSARLWRNADEQYF.

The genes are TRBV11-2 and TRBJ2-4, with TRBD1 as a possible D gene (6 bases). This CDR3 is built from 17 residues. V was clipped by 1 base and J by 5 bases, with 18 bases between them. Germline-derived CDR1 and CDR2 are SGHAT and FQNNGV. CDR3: CASSLVPGHLGENIQYF. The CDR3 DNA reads TGTGCCAGCAGCTTAGTACCGGGACATTTGGGGGAAAACATTCAGTACTTC. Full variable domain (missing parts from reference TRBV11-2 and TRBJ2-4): EAGVAQSPRYKIIEKRQSVAFWCNPISGHATLYWYQQILGQGPKLLIQFQNNGVVDDSQLPKDRFSAERLKGVDSTLKIQPAKLEDSAVYLCASSLVPGHLGENIQYFGAGTRLSVL.

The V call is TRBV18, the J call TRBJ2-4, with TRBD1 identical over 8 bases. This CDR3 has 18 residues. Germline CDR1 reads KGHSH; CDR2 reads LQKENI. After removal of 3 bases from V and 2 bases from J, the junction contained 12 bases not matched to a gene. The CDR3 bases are TGTGCCAGCTCACCTCTCGGGGCAGGGGGCACGACCAAAAACATTCAGTACTTC. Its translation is CASSPLGAGGTTKNIQYF.

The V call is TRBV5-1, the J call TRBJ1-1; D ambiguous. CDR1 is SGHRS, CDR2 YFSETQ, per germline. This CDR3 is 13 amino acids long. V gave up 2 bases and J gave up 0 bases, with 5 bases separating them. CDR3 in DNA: TGCGCCAGCAGCTTCGACTTGAACACTGAAGCTTTCTTT. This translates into CASSFDLNTEAFF.

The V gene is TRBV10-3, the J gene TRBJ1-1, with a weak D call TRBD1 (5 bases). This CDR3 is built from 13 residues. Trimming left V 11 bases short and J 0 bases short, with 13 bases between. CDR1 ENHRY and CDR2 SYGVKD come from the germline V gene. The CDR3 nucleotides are TGTGCCTTCCCAGGACACGTGAACACTGAAGCTTTCTTT. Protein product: CAFPGHVNTEAFF.

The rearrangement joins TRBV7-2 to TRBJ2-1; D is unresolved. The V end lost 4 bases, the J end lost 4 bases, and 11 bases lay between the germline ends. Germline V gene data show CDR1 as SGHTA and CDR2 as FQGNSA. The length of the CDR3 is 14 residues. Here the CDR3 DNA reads TGTGCCAGCAGCTATGCTGGGTCATACAATGAGCAGTTCTTC. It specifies CASSYAGSYNEQFF.

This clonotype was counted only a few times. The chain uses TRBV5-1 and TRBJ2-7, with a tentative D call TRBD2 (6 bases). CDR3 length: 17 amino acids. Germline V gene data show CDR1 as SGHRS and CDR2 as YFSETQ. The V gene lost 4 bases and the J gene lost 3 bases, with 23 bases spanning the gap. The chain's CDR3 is CASSPSDGGRRHYEQYF. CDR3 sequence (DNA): TGCGCCAGCAGCCCCTCAGATGGGGGGAGGCGGCACTACGAGCAGTACTTC. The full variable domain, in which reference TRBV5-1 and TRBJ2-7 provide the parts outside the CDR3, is KAGVTQTPRYLIKTRGQQVTLSCSPISGHRSVSWYQQTPGQGLQFLFEYFSETQRNKGNFPGRFSGRQFSNSRSEMNVSTLELGDSALYLCASSPSDGGRRHYEQYFGPGTRLTVT.

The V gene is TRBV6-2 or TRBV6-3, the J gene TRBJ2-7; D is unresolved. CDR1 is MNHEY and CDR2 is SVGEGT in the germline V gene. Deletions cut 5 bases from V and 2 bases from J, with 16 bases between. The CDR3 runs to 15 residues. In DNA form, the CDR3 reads TGTGCCAGCAGTCAAGAAGACCCGGGCGCCTACGAGCAGTACTTC. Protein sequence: CASSQEDPGAYEQYF.

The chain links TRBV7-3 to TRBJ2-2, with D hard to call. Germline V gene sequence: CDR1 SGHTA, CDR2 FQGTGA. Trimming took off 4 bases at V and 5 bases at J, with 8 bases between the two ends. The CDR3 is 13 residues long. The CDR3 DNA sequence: TGTGCCAGCAGCTACTCCTGGACCGGGGAGCTGTTTTTT. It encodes CASSYSWTGELFF.

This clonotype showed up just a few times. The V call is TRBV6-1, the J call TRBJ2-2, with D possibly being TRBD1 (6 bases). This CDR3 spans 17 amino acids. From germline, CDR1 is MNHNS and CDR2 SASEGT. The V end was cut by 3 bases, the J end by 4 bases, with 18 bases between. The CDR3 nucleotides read TGTGCCAGCAGTGAGGGTTCGTGGGGGCAGGGCACCGGGGAGCTGTTTTTT. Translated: CASSEGSWGQGTGELFF.

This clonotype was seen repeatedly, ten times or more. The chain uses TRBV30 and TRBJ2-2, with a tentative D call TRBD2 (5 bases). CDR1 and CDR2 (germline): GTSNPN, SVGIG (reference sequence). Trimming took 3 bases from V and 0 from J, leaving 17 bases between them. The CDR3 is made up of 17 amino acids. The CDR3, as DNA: TGTGCCTGGAGCCCTTCTTGGGAGATCCCGAACACCGGGGAGCTGTTTTTT. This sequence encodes CAWSPSWEIPNTGELFF.

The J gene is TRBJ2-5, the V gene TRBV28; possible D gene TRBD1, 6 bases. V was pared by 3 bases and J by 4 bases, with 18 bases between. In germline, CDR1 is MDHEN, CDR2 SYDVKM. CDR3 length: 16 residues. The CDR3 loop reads CASSLFRGADGETQYF. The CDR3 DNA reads TGTGCCAGCAGTTTGTTCAGGGGCGCGGATGGAGAGACCCAGTACTTC.

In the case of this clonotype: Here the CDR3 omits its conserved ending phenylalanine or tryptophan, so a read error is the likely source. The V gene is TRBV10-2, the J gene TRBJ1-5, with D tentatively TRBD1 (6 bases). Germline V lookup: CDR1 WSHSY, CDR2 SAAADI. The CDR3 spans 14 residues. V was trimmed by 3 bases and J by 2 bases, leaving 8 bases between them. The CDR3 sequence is CASSEPGGNQPQHV. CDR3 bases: TGCGCCAGCAGTGAACCAGGGGGCAATCAGCCCCAGCATGTT.

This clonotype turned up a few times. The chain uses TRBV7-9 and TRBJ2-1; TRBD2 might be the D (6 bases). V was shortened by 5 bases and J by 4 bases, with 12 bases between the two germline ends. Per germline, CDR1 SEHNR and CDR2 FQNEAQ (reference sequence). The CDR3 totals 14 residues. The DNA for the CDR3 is TGTGCCAGCAGCCCGGAGGGTATTTACAATGAGCAGTTCTTC. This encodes CASSPEGIYNEQFF.

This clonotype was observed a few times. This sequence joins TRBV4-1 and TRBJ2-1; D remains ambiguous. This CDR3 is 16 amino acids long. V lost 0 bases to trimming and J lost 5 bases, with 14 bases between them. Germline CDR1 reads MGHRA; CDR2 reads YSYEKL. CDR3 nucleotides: TGCGCCAGCAGCCAAGAATCGGGTCTCTATAACAATGAGCAGTTCTTC. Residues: CASSQESGLYNNEQFF.

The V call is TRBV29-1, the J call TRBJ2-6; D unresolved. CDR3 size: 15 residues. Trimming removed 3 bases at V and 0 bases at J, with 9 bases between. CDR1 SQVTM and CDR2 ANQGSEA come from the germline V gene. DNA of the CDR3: TGCAGCGTTGATCTGGCCTACTCTGGGGCCAACGTCCTGACTTTC. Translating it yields CSVDLAYSGANVLTF.

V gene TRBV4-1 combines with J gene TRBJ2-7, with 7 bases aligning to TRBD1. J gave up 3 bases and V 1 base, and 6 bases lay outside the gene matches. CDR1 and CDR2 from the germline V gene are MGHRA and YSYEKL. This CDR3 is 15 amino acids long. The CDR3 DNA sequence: TGCGCCAGCAGCCAAGTTGAGACAGGGTTCTACGAGCAGTACTTC. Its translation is CASSQVETGFYEQYF.

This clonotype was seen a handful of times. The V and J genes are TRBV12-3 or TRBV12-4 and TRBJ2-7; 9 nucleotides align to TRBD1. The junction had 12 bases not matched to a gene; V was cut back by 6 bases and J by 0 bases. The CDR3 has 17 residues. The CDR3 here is CASSPPGTGPLSYEQYF. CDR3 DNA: TGTGCCAGCAGCCCTCCTGGGACAGGGCCCCTCTCCTACGAGCAGTACTTC.

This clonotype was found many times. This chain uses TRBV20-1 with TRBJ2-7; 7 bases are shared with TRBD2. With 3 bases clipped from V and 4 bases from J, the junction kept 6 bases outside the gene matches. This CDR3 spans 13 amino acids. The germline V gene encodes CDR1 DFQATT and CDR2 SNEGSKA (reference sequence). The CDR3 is CSARKAGMYEQYF. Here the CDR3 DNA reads TGCAGTGCTAGGAAAGCGGGAATGTACGAGCAGTACTTC.